A selection of T cell receptor beta chains follows, all from one sample in a study of cytomegalovirus exposure and HLA in healthy donors. Here immunoSEQ multiplex PCR was the method, and the copy in TCRdb shows in-frame clones only, minus some. The data show over 100,000 clones, approximately 78% seen once. Source material: PBMCs. The receptors were gathered from a woman aged 30 to 39 in good health and CMV-seropositive. Each CDR3 is given with its conserved first and last residue. The D gene is left open where the match is weak. Size tells how often a clone was seen (once, few, many) or the class of an expanded clone, and some rows leave it out.

D gene,V gene,clone size,CDR3 length,J gene,CDR3 protein,CDR3 DNA
NA,TRBV19,few,15,TRBJ1-4,CASSTIGGTNEKLFF,TGTGCCAGTAGTACAATCGGGGGGACTAATGAAAAACTGTTTTTT
NA,TRBV14,once,15,TRBJ1-4,CASSQGGQGLEKLFF,TGTGCCAGCAGCCAAGGAGGGCAGGGACTTGAAAAACTGTTTTTT
TRBD1,TRBV6-6,NA,13,TRBJ2-3,CASSRDRAAAQYF,TGTGCCAGCAGCCGAGACAGGGCTGCGGCGCAGTATTTT
NA,TRBV7-9,NA,12,TRBJ1-2,CSSSLAAGPKSF,TGTTCCAGCAGCTTAGCGGCAGGGCCCAAGTCCTTC
NA,TRBV30,NA,14,TRBJ2-2,CAWSSQGWGGELFF,TGTGCCTGGAGTTCACAGGGTTGGGGCGGGGAGCTGTTTTTT
NA,TRBV27,NA,13,TRBJ1-2,CASPDILLNGYTF,TGTGCCAGCCCGGACATCCTTCTTAATGGCTACACCTTC
TRBD2,TRBV5-1,NA,14,TRBJ2-7,CASRILAGRYEQYF,TGCGCCAGCAGAATACTAGCGGGGCGCTACGAGCAGTACTTC
TRBD1,TRBV2,few,14,TRBJ1-5,CATRGQGWNQPQHF,TGTGCAACCCGGGGACAGGGCTGGAATCAGCCCCAGCATTTT
NA,TRBV7-2,NA,14,TRBJ2-5,CASSRLADQETQYF,TGTGCCAGCAGCCGATTAGCGGACCAAGAGACCCAGTACTTC
NA,TRBV6-5,NA,13,TRBJ2-1,CASRGASYNEQFF,TGTGCCAGCCGGGGGGCCTCCTACAATGAGCAGTTCTTC
NA,TRBV7-9,NA,13,TRBJ1-1,CASSATRNTEAFF,TGTGCCAGCAGCGCCACCAGGAACACTGAAGCTTTCTTT
NA,TRBV6-1,NA,15,TRBJ2-1,CASSLNPGGYNEQFF,TGTGCCAGCAGTCTCAACCCCGGGGGATACAATGAGCAGTTCTTC
TRBD1,TRBV4-2,NA,14,TRBJ1-2,CASSSDRVNYGYTF,TGTGCCAGCAGCTCCGACAGGGTAAACTATGGCTACACCTTC